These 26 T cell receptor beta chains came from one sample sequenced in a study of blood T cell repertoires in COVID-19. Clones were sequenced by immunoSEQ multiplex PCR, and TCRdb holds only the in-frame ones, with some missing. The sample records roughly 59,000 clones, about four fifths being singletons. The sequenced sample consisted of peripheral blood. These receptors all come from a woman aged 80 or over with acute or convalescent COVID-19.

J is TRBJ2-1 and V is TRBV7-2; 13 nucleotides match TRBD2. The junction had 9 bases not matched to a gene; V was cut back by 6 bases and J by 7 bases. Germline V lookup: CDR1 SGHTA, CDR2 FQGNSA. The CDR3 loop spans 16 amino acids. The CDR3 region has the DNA TGTGCCAGCAGTTCGAGACTAGCGGGAGGACGAAATGAGCAGTTCTTC. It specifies CASSSRLAGGRNEQFF.

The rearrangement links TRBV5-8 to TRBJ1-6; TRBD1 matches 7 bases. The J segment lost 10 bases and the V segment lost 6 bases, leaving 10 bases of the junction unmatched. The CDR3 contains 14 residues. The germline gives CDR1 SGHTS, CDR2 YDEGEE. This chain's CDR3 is CASILSGQESPLHF. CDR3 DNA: TGTGCCAGCATCCTCTCTGGACAGGAGTCACCCCTCCACTTT.

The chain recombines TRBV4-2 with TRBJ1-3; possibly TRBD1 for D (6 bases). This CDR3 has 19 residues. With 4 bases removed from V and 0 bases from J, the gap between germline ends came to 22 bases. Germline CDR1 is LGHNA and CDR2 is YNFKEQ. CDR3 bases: TGTGCCAGCAGCCGTGGACAGCGGACCTTAGTTAGCTCTGGAAACACCATATATTTT. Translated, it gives CASSRGQRTLVSSGNTIYF.

CDR3 loop: CASSRRQFNQPQHF. CDR3 DNA sequence: TGTGCCAGCAGCCGGCGGCAGTTCAATCAGCCCCAGCATTTT. V gene TRBV7-2 combines with J gene TRBJ1-5; D not certain. Trimming took off 5 bases at V and 3 bases at J, with 11 bases between the two ends. In germline, CDR1 is SGHTA, CDR2 FQGNSA. The CDR3 totals 14 residues.

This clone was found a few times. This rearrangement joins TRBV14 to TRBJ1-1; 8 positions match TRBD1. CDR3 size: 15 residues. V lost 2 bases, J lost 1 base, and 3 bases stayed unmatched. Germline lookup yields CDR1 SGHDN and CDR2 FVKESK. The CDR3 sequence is CASSQRQGWNTEAFF. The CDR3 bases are TGTGCCAGCAGCCAACGACAGGGGTGGAACACTGAAGCTTTCTTT.

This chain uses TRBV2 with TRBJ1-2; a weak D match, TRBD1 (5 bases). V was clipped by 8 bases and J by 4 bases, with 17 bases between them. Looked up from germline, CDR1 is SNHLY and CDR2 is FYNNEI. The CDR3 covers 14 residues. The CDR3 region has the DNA TGTGCCAGCTCAACTTCCGGGACTATCTATGGCTACACCTTC. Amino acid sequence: CASSTSGTIYGYTF.

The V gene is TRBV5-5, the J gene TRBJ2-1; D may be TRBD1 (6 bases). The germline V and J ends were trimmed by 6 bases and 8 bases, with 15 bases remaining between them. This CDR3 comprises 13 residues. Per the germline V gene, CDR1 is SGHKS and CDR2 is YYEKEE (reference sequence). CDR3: CASTRQVSDEQFF. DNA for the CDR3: TGTGCCAGCACTCGACAGGTGTCGGATGAGCAGTTCTTC.

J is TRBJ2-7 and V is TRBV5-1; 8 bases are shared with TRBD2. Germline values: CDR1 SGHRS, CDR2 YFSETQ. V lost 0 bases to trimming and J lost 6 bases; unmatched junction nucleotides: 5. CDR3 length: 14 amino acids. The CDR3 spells CASSLAQRESEQYF. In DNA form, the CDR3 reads TGCGCCAGCAGCTTGGCCCAGCGGGAGAGCGAGCAGTACTTC.

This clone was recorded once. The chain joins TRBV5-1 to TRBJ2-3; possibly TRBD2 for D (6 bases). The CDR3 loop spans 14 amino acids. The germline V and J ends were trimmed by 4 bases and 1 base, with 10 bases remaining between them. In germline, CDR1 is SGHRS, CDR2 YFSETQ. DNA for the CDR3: TGCGCCAGCAGCCCCGCTAGCGGCACAGATACGCAGTATTTT. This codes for CASSPASGTDTQYF.

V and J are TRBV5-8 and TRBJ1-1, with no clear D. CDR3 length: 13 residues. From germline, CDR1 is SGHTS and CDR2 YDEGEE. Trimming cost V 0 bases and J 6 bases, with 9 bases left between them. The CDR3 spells CASSLGRRAEAFF. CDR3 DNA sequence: TGTGCCAGCAGCTTGGGCCGGCGGGCTGAAGCTTTCTTT. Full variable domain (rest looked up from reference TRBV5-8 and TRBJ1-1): EAGVTQSPTHLIKTRGQQATLRCSPISGHTSVYWYQQALGLGLQFLLWYDEGEERNRGNFPPRFSGRQFPNYSSELNVNALELEDSALYLCASSLGRRAEAFFGQGTRLTVV.

The CDR3 region has the DNA TGTGCCAGCTCACCACCTAGCGGGGGGCTCACAGATACGCAGTATTTT. Translating it yields CASSPPSGGLTDTQYF. V and J are TRBV18 and TRBJ2-3, with 10 bases fitting TRBD2. V shed 0 bases, J shed 2 bases, and the junction held 2 bases outside the gene matches. CDR1 and CDR2 (germline): KGHSH, LQKENI. CDR3 length: 16 amino acids.

The chain's CDR3 is CASSQTLAGGHEQYF. The CDR3 coding sequence is TGTGCCAGCAGCCAGACACTAGCGGGGGGGCACGAGCAGTACTTC. The genes are TRBV11-2 and TRBJ2-7, with 13 bases aligning to TRBD2. There are 15 residues in the CDR3. Germline V gives CDR1 SGHAT, CDR2 FQNNGV. Unmatched junction bases numbered 6, after V lost 5 bases and J lost 5 bases.

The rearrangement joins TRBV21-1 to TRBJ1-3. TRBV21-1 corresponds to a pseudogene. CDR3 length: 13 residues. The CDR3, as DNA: TGTGCCAGCAGCACGCACACCGGGAACACCATATATTTT. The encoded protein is CASSTHTGNTIYF.

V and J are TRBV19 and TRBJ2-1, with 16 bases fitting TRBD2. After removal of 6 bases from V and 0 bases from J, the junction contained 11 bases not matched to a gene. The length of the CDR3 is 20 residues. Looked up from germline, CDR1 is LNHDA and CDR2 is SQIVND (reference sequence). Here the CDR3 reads CASRSISGTSGGGSYNEQFF. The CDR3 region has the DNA TGTGCCAGTAGATCCATCTCCGGGACTAGCGGGGGGGGCTCCTACAATGAGCAGTTCTTC. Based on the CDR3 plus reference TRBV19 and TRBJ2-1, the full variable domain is DGGITQSPKYLFRKEGQNVTLSCEQNLNHDAMYWYRQDPGQGLRLIYYSQIVNDFQKGDIAEGYSVSREKKESFPLTVTSAQKNPTAFYLCASRSISGTSGGGSYNEQFFGPGTRLTVL.

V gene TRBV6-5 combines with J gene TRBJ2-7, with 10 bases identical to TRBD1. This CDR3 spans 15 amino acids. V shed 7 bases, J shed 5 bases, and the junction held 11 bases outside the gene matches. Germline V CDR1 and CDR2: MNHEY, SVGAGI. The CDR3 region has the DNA TGTGCCAGCACGCCCTACGGGACAGGGGTCAACGAGCAGTACTTC. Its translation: CASTPYGTGVNEQYF.

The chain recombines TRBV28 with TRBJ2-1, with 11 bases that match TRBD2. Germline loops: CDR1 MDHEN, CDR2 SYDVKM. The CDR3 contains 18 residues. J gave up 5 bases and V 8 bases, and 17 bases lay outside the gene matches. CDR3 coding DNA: TGTGCCAGCCTCCCGGTCCGGCTAGCGGGGGGTAGCCACAATGAGCAGTTCTTC. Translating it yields CASLPVRLAGGSHNEQFF.

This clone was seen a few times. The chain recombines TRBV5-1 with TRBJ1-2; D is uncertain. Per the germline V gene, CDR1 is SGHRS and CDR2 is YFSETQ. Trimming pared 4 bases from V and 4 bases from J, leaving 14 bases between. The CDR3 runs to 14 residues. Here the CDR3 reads CASSPEGGFYGYTF. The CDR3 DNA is TGCGCCAGCAGCCCGGAGGGAGGATTCTATGGCTACACCTTC.

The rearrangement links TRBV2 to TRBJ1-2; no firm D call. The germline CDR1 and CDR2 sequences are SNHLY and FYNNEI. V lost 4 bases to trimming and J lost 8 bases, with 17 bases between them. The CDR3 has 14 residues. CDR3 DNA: TGTGCCAGCAGTGGAGGTGGTGCGCCGGGGGGCTACACCTTC. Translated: CASSGGGAPGGYTF.

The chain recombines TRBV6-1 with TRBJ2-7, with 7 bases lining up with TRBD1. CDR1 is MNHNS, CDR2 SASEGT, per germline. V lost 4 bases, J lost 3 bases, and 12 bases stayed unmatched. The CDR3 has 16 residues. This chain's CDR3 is CASSGTGIGQVYEQYF. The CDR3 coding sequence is TGTGCCAGCAGTGGTACCGGGATAGGACAGGTCTACGAGCAGTACTTC.

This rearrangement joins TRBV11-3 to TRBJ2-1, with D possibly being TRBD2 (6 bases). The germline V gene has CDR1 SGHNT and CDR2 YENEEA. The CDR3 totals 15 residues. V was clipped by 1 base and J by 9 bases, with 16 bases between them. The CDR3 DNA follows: TGTGCCAGCAGCTTAGGACCTGTCCTAGCGAGTGAGCAGTTCTTC. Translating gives CASSLGPVLASEQFF.

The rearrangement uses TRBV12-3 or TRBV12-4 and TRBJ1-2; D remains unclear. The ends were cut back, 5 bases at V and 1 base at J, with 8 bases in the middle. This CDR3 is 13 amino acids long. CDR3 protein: CASSQFHNYGYTF. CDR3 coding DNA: TGTGCCAGCAGTCAATTCCATAACTATGGCTACACCTTC.

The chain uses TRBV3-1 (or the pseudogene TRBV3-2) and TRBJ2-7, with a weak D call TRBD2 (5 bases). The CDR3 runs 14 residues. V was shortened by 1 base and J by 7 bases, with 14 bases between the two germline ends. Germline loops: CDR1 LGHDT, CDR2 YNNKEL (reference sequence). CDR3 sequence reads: CASSQVTSSGEQYF. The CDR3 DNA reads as TGTGCCAGCAGCCAAGTAACCTCCTCGGGGGAGCAGTACTTC.

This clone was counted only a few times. The CDR3 reads CASSGWAGYSNNEQFF. As DNA, the CDR3 is TGTGCCAGCAGTGGGTGGGCGGGATACTCGAACAATGAGCAGTTCTTC. The gene calls are TRBV6-1 and TRBJ2-1; perhaps TRBD2 as D (6 bases). Per the germline V gene, CDR1 is MNHNS and CDR2 is SASEGT. The CDR3 is 16 amino acids. Trimming took 4 bases from V and 5 from J, leaving 18 bases between them.

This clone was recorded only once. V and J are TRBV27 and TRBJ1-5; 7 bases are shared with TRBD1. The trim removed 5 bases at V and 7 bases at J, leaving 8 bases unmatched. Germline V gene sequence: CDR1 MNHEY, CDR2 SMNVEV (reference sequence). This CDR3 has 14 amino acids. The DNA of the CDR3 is TGTGCCAGCAGTAGACGGGACAGCTTACAGCCCCAGCATTTT. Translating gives CASSRRDSLQPQHF.

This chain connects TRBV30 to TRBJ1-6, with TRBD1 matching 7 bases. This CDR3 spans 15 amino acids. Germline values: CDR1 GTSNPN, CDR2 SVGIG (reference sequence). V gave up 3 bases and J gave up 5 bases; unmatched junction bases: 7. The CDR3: CAWSKQGLNNSPLHF. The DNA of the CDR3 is TGTGCCTGGAGCAAACAGGGGCTGAATAATTCACCCCTCCACTTT.

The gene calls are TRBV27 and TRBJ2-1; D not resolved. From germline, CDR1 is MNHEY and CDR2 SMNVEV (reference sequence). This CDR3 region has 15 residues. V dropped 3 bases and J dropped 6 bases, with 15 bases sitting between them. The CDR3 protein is CASSFGFGRLNEQFF. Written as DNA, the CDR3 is TGTGCCAGCAGTTTCGGTTTTGGCAGGCTCAATGAGCAGTTCTTC.